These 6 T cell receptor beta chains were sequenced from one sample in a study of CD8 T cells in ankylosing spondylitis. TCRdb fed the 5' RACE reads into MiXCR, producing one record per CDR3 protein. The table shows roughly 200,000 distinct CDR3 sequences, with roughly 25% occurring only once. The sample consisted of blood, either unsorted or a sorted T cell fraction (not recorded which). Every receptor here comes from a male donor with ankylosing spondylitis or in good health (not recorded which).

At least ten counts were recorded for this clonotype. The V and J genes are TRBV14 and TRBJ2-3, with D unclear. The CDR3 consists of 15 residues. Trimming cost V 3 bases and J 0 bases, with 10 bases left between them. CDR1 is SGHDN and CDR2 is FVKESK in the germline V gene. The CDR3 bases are TGTGCCAGCAGCCACGGTCTAACTAGCACAGATACGCAGTATTTT. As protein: CASSHGLTSTDTQYF.

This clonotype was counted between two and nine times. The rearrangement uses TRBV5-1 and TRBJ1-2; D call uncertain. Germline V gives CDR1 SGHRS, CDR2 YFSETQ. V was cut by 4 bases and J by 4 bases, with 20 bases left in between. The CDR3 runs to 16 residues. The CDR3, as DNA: TGCGCCAGCAGCCTAAATCGGATGAAAACGAGCTATGGCTACACCTTC. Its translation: CASSLNRMKTSYGYTF. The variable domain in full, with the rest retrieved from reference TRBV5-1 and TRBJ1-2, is KAGVTQTPRYLIKTRGQQVTLSCSPISGHRSVSWYQQTPGQGLQFLFEYFSETQRNKGNFPGRFSGRQFSNSRSEMNVSTLELGDSALYLCASSLNRMKTSYGYTFGSGTRLTVV.

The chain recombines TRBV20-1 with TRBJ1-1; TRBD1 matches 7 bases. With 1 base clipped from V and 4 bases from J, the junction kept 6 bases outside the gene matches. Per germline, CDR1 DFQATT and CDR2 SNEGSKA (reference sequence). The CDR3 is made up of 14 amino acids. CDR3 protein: CSARVRQGPTEAFF. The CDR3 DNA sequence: TGCAGTGCTAGAGTCCGACAGGGTCCCACTGAAGCTTTCTTT.

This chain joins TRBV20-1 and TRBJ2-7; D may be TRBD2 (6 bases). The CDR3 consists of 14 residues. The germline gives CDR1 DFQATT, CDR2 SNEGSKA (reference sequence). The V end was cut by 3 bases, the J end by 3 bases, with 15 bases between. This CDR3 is CSASRDSSIYEQYF. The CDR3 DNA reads TGCAGTGCTAGTCGGGACTCTTCGATCTACGAGCAGTACTTC.

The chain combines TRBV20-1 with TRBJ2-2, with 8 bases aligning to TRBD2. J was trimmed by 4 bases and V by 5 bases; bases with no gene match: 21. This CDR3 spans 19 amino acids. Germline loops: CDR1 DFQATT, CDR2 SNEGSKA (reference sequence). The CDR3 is CSAPGRGGRKGGGTGELFF. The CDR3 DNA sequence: TGCAGTGCTCCCGGAAGGGGCGGGAGGAAGGGGGGCGGCACCGGGGAGCTGTTTTTT.

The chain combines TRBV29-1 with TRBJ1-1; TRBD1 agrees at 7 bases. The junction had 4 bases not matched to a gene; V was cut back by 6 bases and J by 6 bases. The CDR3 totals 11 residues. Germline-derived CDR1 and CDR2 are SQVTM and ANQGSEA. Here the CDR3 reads CSVGDSAEAFF. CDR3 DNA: TGCAGCGTGGGGGACAGCGCTGAAGCTTTCTTT.